This passage covers 14 T cell receptor beta chains from one sample sequenced in a study of T cell repertoires in cytomegalovirus infection. TCRdb reanalysed the reads using MiXCR and keeps one entry per CDR3 protein. The repertoire consists of 200,000 to 250,000 distinct CDR3 sequences, with roughly 22% occurring once and the leading ten covering roughly 18%. The sequenced sample consisted of CD8+ T cells from PBMCs. The receptors were sampled from a human donor in good health (CMV status not recorded). Some clones in this sample may be carry-over from other donors' samples.

This clonotype was found a few times. The V call is TRBV28, the J call TRBJ2-1, with 10 bases that match TRBD2. V lost 7 bases to trimming and J lost 4 bases; unmatched junction nucleotides: 22. Germline loops: CDR1 MDHEN, CDR2 SYDVKM. This CDR3 is built from 20 residues. The CDR3 region has the DNA TGTGCCAGCACCGTGGCGGGTATCGCGGCTAGCGGGGGTCAATACAATGAGCAGTTCTTC. Protein product: CASTVAGIAASGGQYNEQFF.

The J gene is TRBJ2-5, the V gene TRBV14, with 7 bases identical to TRBD1. The germline V gene encodes CDR1 SGHDN and CDR2 FVKESK. The V segment lost 4 bases and the J segment 0 bases; nucleotides outside the gene matches: 5. The CDR3 spans 15 residues. The CDR3 DNA follows: TGTGCCAGCAGCCCGGGACAGCTGTACCAAGAGACCCAGTACTTC. This gives the protein CASSPGQLYQETQYF.

The table lists this clonotype with many counts. This sequence joins TRBV7-9 and TRBJ2-1; the D gene is possibly TRBD1 (6 bases). Germline CDR1 and CDR2: SEHNR and FQNEAQ (reference sequence). The CDR3 is 17 amino acids. The V gene lost 5 bases and the J gene lost 5 bases, with 22 bases spanning the gap. The chain's CDR3 is CASSPQFRDMNNNEQFF. For the CDR3, the DNA is TGTGCCAGCAGCCCACAATTCCGGGACATGAATAACAATGAGCAGTTCTTC.

Only a few counts were recorded for this clonotype. The chain carries TRBV19 and TRBJ1-5; a weak D match, TRBD1 (5 bases). This CDR3 spans 15 amino acids. Between the trimmed V and J ends, which lost 4 bases and 7 bases, there was a span of 17 bases. Germline V gene data show CDR1 as LNHDA and CDR2 as SQIVND (reference sequence). The CDR3 bases are TGTGCCAGTAGTAGCGGTGAAGTAGAGGGGCAGCCCCAGCATTTT. It translates to CASSSGEVEGQPQHF.

This clonotype has a count of ten or more. This chain uses TRBV12-3 or TRBV12-4 with TRBJ1-5; TRBD1 is a possible D gene (6 bases). This CDR3 is built from 14 residues. The V end was cut by 3 bases, the J end by 7 bases, with 13 bases between. The CDR3 spells CASSFEQGGQPQHF. CDR3 sequence (DNA): TGTGCCAGCAGTTTCGAACAGGGAGGGCAGCCCCAGCATTTT.

The sample holds many counts of this clonotype. The chain joins TRBV28 to TRBJ2-7; D ambiguous. The CDR3 is 13 residues long. The V gene lost 3 bases and the J gene lost 0 bases, with 6 bases spanning the gap. Germline assignment: CDR1 MDHEN and CDR2 SYDVKM. CDR3 region: CASSFDNSYEQYF. DNA for the CDR3: TGTGCCAGCAGTTTTGATAACTCCTACGAGCAGTACTTC.

This clonotype was counted at least ten times. The chain employs TRBV7-6 and TRBJ2-2; 8 nucleotides agree with TRBD2. J gave up 4 bases and V 0 bases, and 7 bases lay outside the gene matches. CDR3 length: 17 residues. CDR1 and CDR2 from the germline V gene are SGHVS and FNYEAQ. CDR3 region: CASSLAKRGTVTGELFF. CDR3 nucleotides: TGTGCCAGCAGCTTAGCGAAGCGGGGGACCGTCACCGGGGAGCTGTTTTTT.

V usage is TRBV6-5 and J usage is TRBJ2-7; D unresolved. The CDR3 is 13 residues long. With 0 bases removed from V and 3 bases from J, the gap between germline ends came to 6 bases. From germline, CDR1 is MNHEY and CDR2 SVGAGI. The CDR3 loop is CASSYSALYEQYF. The CDR3 DNA sequence: TGTGCCAGCAGTTACTCGGCACTCTACGAGCAGTACTTC.

J is TRBJ2-2 and V is TRBV20-1; D uncertain. Trimming left V 5 bases short and J 1 base short, with 8 bases between. This CDR3 is built from 13 residues. Per germline, CDR1 DFQATT and CDR2 SNEGSKA (reference sequence). CDR3: CSARKGNTGELFF. The CDR3 DNA follows: TGCAGTGCTCGAAAGGGGAACACCGGGGAGCTGTTTTTT.

The chain is built from TRBV6-5 and TRBJ2-3, with D possibly called TRBD1 or TRBD2 (6 bases each). Trimming cost V 5 bases and J 2 bases, with 17 bases left between them. The CDR3 is 16 amino acids. Germline V gene data show CDR1 as MNHEY and CDR2 as SVGAGI. CDR3 sequence: CASSPGTWGATDTQYF. DNA for the CDR3: TGTGCCAGCAGTCCCGGGACTTGGGGGGCCACAGATACGCAGTATTTT.

This clonotype was recorded once. This chain connects TRBV20-1 to TRBJ2-5; D is perhaps TRBD1 (5 bases). The CDR3 extends over 17 amino acids. V was cut by 6 bases and J by 5 bases, with 28 bases left in between. CDR1 and CDR2 from the germline V gene are DFQATT and SNEGSKA (reference sequence). Here the CDR3 reads CSAERLPNTPGYETQYF. DNA for the CDR3: TGCAGTGCCGAGCGCCTACCTAATACCCCAGGGTACGAGACCCAGTACTTC.

This clonotype was recorded a few times. This chain links TRBV29-1 with TRBJ2-2, with D perhaps matching TRBD1 (5 bases). V lost 5 bases to trimming and J lost 4 bases, with 8 bases between them. Looked up from germline, CDR1 is SQVTM and CDR2 is ANQGSEA. The CDR3 loop spans 12 amino acids. This CDR3 is CSVLDTTGELFF. CDR3 DNA: TGCAGCGTTTTGGACACCACCGGGGAGCTGTTTTTT.

In this sample, this clonotype turned up many times. V and J are TRBV2 and TRBJ2-7, with 10 bases lining up with TRBD2. CDR1 and CDR2 (germline): SNHLY, FYNNEI. This CDR3 has 13 residues. Trimming cost V 8 bases and J 0 bases; bases outside gene matches: 1. CDR3 sequence: CASGTSDSYEQYF. In nucleotides, the CDR3 is TGTGCCAGCGGGACTAGCGACTCCTACGAGCAGTACTTC.

This chain links TRBV6-5 with TRBJ1-1, with 10 bases identical to TRBD1. Unmatched junction bases numbered 6, after V lost 2 bases and J lost 6 bases. The CDR3 is made up of 15 amino acids. Germline-derived CDR1 and CDR2 are MNHEY and SVGAGI. The CDR3 spells CASSYKSGQGPEAFF. The CDR3 DNA sequence: TGTGCCAGCAGTTACAAATCGGGACAGGGGCCTGAAGCTTTCTTT.